The clone carrying this T cell receptor (beta chain) turned up a few times. The record originates from a study of blood T cell repertoires in COVID-19. The wider study: From the United States, Italy and Spain came samples of acute and convalescent COVID-19. T cells, B-cell-depleted T cells, or PBMCs provided the cDNA or gDNA that served as material.

The CDR3 length is 14 residues. The V gene end was trimmed by 4 bases and the J gene end by 5 bases; junction bases not matched to a gene: 6. Germline values: CDR1 SEHNR, CDR2 FQNEAQ (reference sequence). Per the authors' pipeline: The authors estimated nucleated cell counts from reference gene primer amplification. Repertoires were generated with immunoSEQ multiplex PCR, while TCRdb's copy carries only in-frame clones and drops some. V, J and clone size were drawn from that table, and D and trimming were deduced from the DNA. Of some 250,000 clones listed, about 70% were seen once; the top ten hold approximately 3.2%.

The specimen was peripheral blood. The V gene is TRBV7-9, the J gene TRBJ2-7; 9 bases are shared with TRBD1. This clonotype was sampled from an elderly woman with acute or convalescent COVID-19. The CDR3 spells CASSSRDRVNEQYF. The CDR3 nucleotides are TGTGCCAGCAGCTCCCGGGACAGGGTGAACGAGCAGTACTTC.